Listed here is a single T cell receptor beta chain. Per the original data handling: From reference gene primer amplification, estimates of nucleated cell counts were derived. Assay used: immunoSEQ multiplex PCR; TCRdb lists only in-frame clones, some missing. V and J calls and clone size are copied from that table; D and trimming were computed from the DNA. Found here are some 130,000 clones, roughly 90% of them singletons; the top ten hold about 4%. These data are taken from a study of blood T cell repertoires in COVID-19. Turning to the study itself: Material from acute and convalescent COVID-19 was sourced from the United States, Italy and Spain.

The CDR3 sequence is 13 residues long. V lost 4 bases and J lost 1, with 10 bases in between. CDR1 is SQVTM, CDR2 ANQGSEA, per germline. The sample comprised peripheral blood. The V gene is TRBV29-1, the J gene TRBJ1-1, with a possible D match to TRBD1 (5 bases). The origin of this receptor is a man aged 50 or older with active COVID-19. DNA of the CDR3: TGCAGCGTTGGGGGGGTAGAGAACACTGAAGCTTTCTTT. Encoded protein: CSVGGVENTEAFF. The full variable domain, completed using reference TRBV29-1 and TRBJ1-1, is SAVISQKPSRDICQRGTSLTIQCQVDSQVTMMFWYRQQPGQSLTLIATANQGSEATYESGFVIDKFPISRPNLTFSTLTVSNMSPEDSSIYLCSVGGVENTEAFFGQGTRLTVV.